This T cell receptor (beta chain) was retrieved from a study of vaccination effects on CD4 cells after COVID-19. Before sequencing took place, the ViraFEST assay used viral peptide pools to expand antigen-specific CD4+ T cells. The culture ran for around 10 days before CD4+ T cells were isolated. The participants, recipients of two vaccine doses, got either BNT162b2 or mRNA-1273. Approximately 2.2 million PBMC per well received around 9.3 IU/ml IL-2 and approximately 11 ug/ml peptides in culture. Days 3 and 7 saw half the medium replaced with IL-2 medium. Concerning this clone itself: Its antigen is not identified.

Points from the study as a whole: The study had few convalescent patients and no early post-infection timepoints. Infection-derived and vaccine-derived clones contracted markedly late after vaccination.

Method: immunoSEQ multiplex PCR; TCRdb's copy keeps in-frame clones and lacks some. Here the sample spans just under 30,000 clones, roughly four fifths being singletons. Germline CDR1 and CDR2: SGHRS and YFSETQ. With V trimmed by 4 bases and J by 4 bases, 7 bases remained unmatched. CDR3 length: 14 residues. The V gene is TRBV5-1, the J gene TRBJ2-5, with 7 nucleotides matching TRBD1. Sequenced here: CD4+ T cells from PBMCs cultured with HCoV-OC43 spike peptides, sampled after COVID-19 vaccination. Subset defined: HCoV-OC43 spike overlapping peptide pool stimulation. The source of this sequence is a human donor who received a COVID-19 vaccine. The CDR3 DNA follows: TGCGCCAGCAGCCCAGGGGGTAGGGGAGAGACCCAGTACTTC. Its translation is CASSPGGRGETQYF.